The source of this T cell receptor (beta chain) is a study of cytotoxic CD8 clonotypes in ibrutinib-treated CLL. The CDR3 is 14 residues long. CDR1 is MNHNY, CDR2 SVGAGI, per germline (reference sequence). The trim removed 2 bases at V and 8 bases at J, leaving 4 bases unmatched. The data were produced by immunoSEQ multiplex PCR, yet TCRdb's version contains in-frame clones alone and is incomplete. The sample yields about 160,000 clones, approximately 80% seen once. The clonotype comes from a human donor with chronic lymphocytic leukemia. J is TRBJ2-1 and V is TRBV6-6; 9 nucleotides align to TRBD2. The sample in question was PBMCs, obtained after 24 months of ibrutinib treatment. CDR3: CASSYRGGRDEQFF. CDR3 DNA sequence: TGTGCCAGCAGTTACCGGGGCGGGAGGGATGAGCAGTTCTTC.